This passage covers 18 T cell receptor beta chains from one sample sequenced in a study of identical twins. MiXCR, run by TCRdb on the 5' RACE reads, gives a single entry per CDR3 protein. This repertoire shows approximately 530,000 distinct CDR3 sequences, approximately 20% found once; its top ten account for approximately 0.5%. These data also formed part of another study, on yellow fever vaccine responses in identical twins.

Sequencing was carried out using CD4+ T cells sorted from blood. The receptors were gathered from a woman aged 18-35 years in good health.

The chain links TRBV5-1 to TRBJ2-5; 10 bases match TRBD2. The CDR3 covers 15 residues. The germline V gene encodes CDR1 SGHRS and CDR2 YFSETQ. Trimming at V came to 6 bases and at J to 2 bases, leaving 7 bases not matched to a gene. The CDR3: CASTQLAGAQETQYF. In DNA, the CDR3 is TGCGCCAGCACCCAGCTAGCGGGAGCTCAAGAGACCCAGTACTTC.

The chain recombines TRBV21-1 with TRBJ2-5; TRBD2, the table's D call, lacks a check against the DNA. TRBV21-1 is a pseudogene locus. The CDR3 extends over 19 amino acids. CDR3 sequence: CASSKRSRKTRLYQETQYF. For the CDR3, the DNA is TGTGCCAGCAGCAAACGTAGTAGGAAGACTAGATTGTACCAAGAGACCCAGTACTTC.

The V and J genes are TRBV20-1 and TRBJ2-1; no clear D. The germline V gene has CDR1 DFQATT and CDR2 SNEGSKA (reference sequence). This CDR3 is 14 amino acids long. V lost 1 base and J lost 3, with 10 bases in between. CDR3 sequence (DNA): TGCAGTGCTAGAGGCCAAAAGGACTACAATGAGCAGTTCTTC. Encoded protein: CSARGQKDYNEQFF.

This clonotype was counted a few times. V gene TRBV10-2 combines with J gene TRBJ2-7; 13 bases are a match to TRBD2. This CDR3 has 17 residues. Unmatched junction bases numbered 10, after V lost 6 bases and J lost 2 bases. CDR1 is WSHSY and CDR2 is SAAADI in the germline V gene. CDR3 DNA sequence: TGCGCCAGCAGGCGACTAGCGGGAGGACCGACACCCTACGAGCAGTACTTC. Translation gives CASRRLAGGPTPYEQYF.

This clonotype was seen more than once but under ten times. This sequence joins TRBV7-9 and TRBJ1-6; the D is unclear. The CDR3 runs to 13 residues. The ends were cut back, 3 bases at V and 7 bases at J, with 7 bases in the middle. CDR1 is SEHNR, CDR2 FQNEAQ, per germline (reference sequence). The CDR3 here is CASSFYSNSPLHF. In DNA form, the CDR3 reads TGTGCCAGCAGCTTTTATTCCAATTCACCCCTCCACTTT.

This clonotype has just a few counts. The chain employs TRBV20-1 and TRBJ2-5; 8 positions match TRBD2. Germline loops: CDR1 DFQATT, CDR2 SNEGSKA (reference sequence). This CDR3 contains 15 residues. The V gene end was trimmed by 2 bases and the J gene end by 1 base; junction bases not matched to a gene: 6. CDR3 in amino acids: CSARSRGGLQETQYF. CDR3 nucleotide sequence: TGCAGTGCTAGAAGCCGGGGGGGGCTCCAAGAGACCCAGTACTTC.

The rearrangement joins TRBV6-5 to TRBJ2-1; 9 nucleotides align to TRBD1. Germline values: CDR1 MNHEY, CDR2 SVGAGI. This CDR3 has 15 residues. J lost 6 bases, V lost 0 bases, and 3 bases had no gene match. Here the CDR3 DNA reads TGTGCCAGCAGTTACTCAGGACAGGGGATCAATGAGCAGTTCTTC. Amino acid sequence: CASSYSGQGINEQFF.

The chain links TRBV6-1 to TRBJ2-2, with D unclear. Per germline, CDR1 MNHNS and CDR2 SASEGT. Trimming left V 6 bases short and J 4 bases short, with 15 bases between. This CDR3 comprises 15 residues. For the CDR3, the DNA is TGTGCCAGCAGCCCCGGTAGGGTATCCACCGGGGAGCTGTTTTTT. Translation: CASSPGRVSTGELFF.

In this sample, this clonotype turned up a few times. The CDR3 region has the DNA TGTGCCAGCAGACCCACTAGCGCTAGATACGAGCAGTACTTC. This codes for CASRPTSARYEQYF. The V gene is TRBV6-1, the J gene TRBJ2-7; 7 bases are shared with TRBD2. The CDR3 extends over 14 amino acids. Trimming removed 6 bases from V and 4 bases from J; junction bases left unmatched: 9. From germline, CDR1 is MNHNS and CDR2 SASEGT.

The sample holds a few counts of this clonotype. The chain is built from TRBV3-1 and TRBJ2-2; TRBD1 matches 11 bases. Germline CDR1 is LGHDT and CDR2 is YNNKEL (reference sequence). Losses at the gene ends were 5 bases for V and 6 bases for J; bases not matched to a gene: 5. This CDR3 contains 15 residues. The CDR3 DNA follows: TGTGCCAGCAGCTCTAGGACAGGGGGCTCCGGGGAGCTGTTTTTT. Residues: CASSSRTGGSGELFF.

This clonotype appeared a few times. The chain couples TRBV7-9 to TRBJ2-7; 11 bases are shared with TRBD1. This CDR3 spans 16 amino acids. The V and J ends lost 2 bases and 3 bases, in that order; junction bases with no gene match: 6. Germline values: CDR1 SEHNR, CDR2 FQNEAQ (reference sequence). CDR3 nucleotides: TGTGCCAGCAGCTTAATGGCCGGGACAGGGGGCTACGAGCAGTACGTC. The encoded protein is CASSLMAGTGGYEQYV.

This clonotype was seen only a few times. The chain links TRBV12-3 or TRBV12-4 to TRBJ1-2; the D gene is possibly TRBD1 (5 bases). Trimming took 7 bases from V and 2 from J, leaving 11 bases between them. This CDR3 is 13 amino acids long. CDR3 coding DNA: TGTGCCAGCACCAGAGGGGCCAACTATGGCTACACCTTC. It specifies CASTRGANYGYTF.

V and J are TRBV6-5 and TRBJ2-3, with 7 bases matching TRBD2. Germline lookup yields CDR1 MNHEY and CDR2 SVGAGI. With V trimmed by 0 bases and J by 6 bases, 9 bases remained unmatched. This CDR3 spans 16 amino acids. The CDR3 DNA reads TGTGCCAGCAGTTACTCCCCGGGACTACTAAAGGATACGCAGTATTTT. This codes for CASSYSPGLLKDTQYF.

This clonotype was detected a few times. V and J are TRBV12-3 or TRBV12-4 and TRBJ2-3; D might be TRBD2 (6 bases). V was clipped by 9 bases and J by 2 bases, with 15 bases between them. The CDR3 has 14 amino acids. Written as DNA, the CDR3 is TGTGCCAGTTGGGAGGCAGGGATCACAGATACGCAGTATTTT. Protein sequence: CASWEAGITDTQYF.

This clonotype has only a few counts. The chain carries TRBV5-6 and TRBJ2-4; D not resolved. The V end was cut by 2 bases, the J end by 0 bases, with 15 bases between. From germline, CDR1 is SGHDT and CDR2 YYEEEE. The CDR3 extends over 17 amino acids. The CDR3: CASSFSCFWEAKNIQYF. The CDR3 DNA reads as TGTGCCAGCAGCTTCTCTTGTTTCTGGGAAGCCAAAAACATTCAGTACTTC.

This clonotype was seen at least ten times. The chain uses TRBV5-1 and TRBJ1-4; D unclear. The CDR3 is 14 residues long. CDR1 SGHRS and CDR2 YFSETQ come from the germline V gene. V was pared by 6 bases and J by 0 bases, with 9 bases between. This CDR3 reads CASTDPATNEKLFF. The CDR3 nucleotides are TGCGCCAGCACCGACCCTGCAACTAATGAAAAACTGTTTTTT.

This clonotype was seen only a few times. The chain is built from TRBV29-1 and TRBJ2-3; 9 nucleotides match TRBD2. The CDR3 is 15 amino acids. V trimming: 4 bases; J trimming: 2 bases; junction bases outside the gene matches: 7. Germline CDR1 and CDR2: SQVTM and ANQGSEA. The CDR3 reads CSVGLAGATTDTQYF. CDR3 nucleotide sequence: TGCAGCGTTGGGTTAGCGGGAGCGACCACAGATACGCAGTATTTT.

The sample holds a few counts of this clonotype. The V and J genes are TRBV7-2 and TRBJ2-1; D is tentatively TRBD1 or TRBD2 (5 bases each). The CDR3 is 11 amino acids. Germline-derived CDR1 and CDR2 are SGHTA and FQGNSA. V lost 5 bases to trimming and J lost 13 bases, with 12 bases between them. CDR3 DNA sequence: TGTGCCAGCAGCATTGGGACGACCCAGTTCTTC. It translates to CASSIGTTQFF.